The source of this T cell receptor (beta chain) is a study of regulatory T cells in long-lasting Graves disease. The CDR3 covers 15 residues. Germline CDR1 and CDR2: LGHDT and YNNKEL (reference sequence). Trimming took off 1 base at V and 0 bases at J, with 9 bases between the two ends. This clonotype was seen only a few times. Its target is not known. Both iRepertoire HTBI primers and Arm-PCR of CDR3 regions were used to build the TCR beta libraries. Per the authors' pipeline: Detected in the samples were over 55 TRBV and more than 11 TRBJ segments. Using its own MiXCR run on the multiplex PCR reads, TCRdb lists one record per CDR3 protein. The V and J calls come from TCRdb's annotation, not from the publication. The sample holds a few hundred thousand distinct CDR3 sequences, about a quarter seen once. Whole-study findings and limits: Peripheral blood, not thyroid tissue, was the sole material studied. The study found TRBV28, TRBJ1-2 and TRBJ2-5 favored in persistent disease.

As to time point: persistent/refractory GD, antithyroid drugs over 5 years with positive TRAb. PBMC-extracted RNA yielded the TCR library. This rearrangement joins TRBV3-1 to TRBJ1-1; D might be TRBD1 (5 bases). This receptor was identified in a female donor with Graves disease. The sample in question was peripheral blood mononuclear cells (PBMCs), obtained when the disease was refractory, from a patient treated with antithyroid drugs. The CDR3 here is CASSQGGTMNTEAFF. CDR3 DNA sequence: TGTGCCAGCAGCCAAGGGGGGACCATGAACACTGAAGCTTTCTTT.